What follows are 30 T cell receptor beta chains derived from one specimen sequenced in a study of T cells after yellow fever vaccination (dated by TCRdb to between 2017 and 2020). The receptor library was made with 5' RACE. Sequenced using an Illumina HiSeq 2500. TCRdb passed the public sequencing reads through fastp at Q25 and MiXCR, retaining productive beta sequences. One record per CDR3 amino acid sequence lists the most common genes and DNA. The sample table contains almost 600,000 distinct CDR3 sequences; only one count was recorded for 13% of them. Over 13% of the sample comes from the top ten. The treatment or condition label of this sample denotes: live attenuated yellow fever vaccine strain. The sample here was PBMCs, taken on the day of the yellow fever booster vaccination. The receptors originated from a man aged 25-45 years who received the YFV17D yellow fever vaccine.

Concerning this clonotype: The germline gene is not matched at one end of the junction; a read error may be the cause. V is TRBV3-1 and J is TRBJ1-6; 7 bases match TRBD1. This CDR3 contains 15 residues. CDR1 LGHDT and CDR2 YNNKEL come from the germline V gene (reference sequence). CDR3 protein: CARSHSGTANSPLHF. The CDR3 DNA sequence: TGTGCCAGAAGCCATTCCGGGACAGCGAATTCACCCCTCCACTTT.

The gene calls are TRBV12-3 or TRBV12-4 and TRBJ2-1, with unresolved D. The V gene lost 6 bases and the J gene lost 0 bases, with 6 bases spanning the gap. The CDR3 is made up of 13 amino acids. The chain's CDR3 is CASRISSYNEQFF. CDR3 DNA sequence: TGTGCCAGCAGAATAAGCTCCTACAATGAGCAGTTCTTC.

This clonotype was detected only a few times. The chain couples TRBV28 to TRBJ2-7, with a tentative D call TRBD2 (6 bases). Germline CDR1 reads MDHEN; CDR2 reads SYDVKM. The CDR3 runs 13 residues. V was pared by 5 bases and J by 4 bases, with 12 bases between. The CDR3 loop is CASSGGAEYEQYF. Written as DNA, the CDR3 is TGTGCCAGCAGTGGAGGGGCAGAGTACGAGCAGTACTTC.

The chain employs TRBV10-3 and TRBJ2-7; 9 nucleotides agree with TRBD1. Germline assignment: CDR1 ENHRY and CDR2 SYGVKD. V lost 4 bases and J lost 6; bases outside the gene matches: 7. This CDR3 has 14 amino acids. CDR3 sequence reads: CAISVWDRDFEQYF. CDR3 nucleotides: TGTGCCATCAGTGTCTGGGACAGGGACTTCGAGCAGTACTTC.

The CDR3 region has the DNA TGCAGTGCTCCCCGGACGACGGGGAGCAATCAGCCCCAGCATTTT. It codes for CSAPRTTGSNQPQHF. The chain has TRBV20-1 and TRBJ1-5; D not resolved. CDR3 length: 15 amino acids. Germline CDR1 DFQATT, CDR2 SNEGSKA (reference sequence). Trimming took 5 bases from V and 1 from J, leaving 15 bases between them.

This clonotype was detected only once. The genes are TRBV11-2 and TRBJ2-6, with TRBD2 matching 10 bases. Germline values: CDR1 SGHAT, CDR2 FQNNGV. The CDR3 has 19 residues. After removal of 6 bases from V and 0 bases from J, the junction contained 11 bases not matched to a gene. CDR3 region: CASSIGWTSGLSGANVLTF. CDR3 nucleotides: TGTGCCAGCAGTATAGGATGGACTAGCGGACTCTCTGGGGCCAACGTCCTGACTTTC.

This clonotype was seen repeatedly, ten times or more. The chain uses TRBV7-2 and TRBJ2-3, with D unclear. Trimming cost V 6 bases and J 0 bases, with 7 bases left between them. The germline V gene has CDR1 SGHTA and CDR2 FQGNSA. The CDR3 length is 13 residues. CDR3 region: CASSFLSTDTQYF. The CDR3 DNA reads TGTGCCAGCAGTTTCCTTAGCACAGATACGCAGTATTTT. Full variable domain (rest looked up from reference TRBV7-2 and TRBJ2-3): GAGVSQSPSNKVTEKGKDVELRCDPISGHTALYWYRQSLGQGLEFLIYFQGNSAPDKSGLPSDRFSAERTGGSVSTLTIQRTQQEDSAVYLCASSFLSTDTQYFGPGTRLTVL.

This clonotype appeared a few times. The rearrangement joins TRBV2 to TRBJ2-7, with D perhaps matching TRBD2 (5 bases). Trimming cost V 6 bases and J 4 bases, with 13 bases left between them. There are 13 residues in the CDR3. From germline, CDR1 is SNHLY and CDR2 FYNNEI. CDR3 coding DNA: TGTGCCAGCAGGGGGTGGCGGGCTTACGAGCAGTACTTC. The encoded protein is CASRGWRAYEQYF.

This clonotype was detected only a few times. DNA of the CDR3: TGTGCCAGCAGGTCACAGGGTGGGACCGGGGAGCTGTTTTTT. It specifies CASRSQGGTGELFF. This chain connects TRBV7-3 to TRBJ2-2, with a tentative D call TRBD1 (6 bases). The CDR3 spans 14 residues. V was clipped by 6 bases and J by 5 bases, with 13 bases between them. CDR1 is SGHTA, CDR2 FQGTGA, per germline.

This clonotype was counted only a few times. The V gene is TRBV7-2, the J gene TRBJ2-3, with TRBD1 matching 11 bases. The CDR3 totals 12 residues. Germline CDR1 reads SGHTA; CDR2 reads FQGNSA. With V trimmed by 5 bases and J by 14 bases, 6 bases remained unmatched. CDR3 bases: TGTGCCAGCAGCAGAGCGGGACAGGGGGTGTATTTT. Translated, it gives CASSRAGQGVYF.

The chain combines TRBV12-3 or TRBV12-4 with TRBJ1-1; tentatively, D is TRBD1 (5 bases). V was clipped by 7 bases and J by 8 bases, with 17 bases between them. CDR3 length: 13 amino acids. The CDR3 nucleotides read TGTGCCAGCACCCGCTTACGGGCAGGGGAAGCTTTCTTT. Translating gives CASTRLRAGEAFF.

The CDR3: CATRGTSGTYEQYF. The CDR3 DNA reads TGTGCCACCCGGGGGACTAGCGGGACCTACGAGCAGTACTTC. The genes are TRBV19 and TRBJ2-7, with 13 bases matching TRBD2. J was trimmed by 2 bases and V by 10 bases; bases with no gene match: 5. This CDR3 is 14 amino acids long. CDR1 and CDR2 from the germline V gene are LNHDA and SQIVND (reference sequence).

This clonotype was seen a handful of times. The gene calls are TRBV7-2 and TRBJ2-3; 7 nucleotides line up with TRBD2. The V and J ends lost 3 bases and 5 bases, in that order; junction bases with no gene match: 8. The CDR3 consists of 15 residues. In germline, CDR1 is SGHTA, CDR2 FQGNSA. The DNA for the CDR3 is TGTGCCAGCAGCTTCGCCGGGGGAGGGGTAGATACGCAGTATTTT. It is translated as CASSFAGGGVDTQYF. The variable domain in full, completed from reference TRBV7-2 and TRBJ2-3, reads GAGVSQSPSNKVTEKGKDVELRCDPISGHTALYWYRQSLGQGLEFLIYFQGNSAPDKSGLPSDRFSAERTGGSVSTLTIQRTQQEDSAVYLCASSFAGGGVDTQYFGPGTRLTVL.

The rearrangement links TRBV25-1 to TRBJ2-1; 7 bases are shared with TRBD2. The ends lost 7 bases at V and 9 bases at J; junction bases unmatched: 15. CDR3 length: 15 residues. Germline values: CDR1 MGHDK, CDR2 SYGVNS. The CDR3 DNA is TGTGCCAGCACTTCTAGCGGAGGAGGTAGGAGTGAGCAGTTCTTC. It specifies CASTSSGGGRSEQFF. The entire variable domain, with the rest obtained from reference TRBV25-1 and TRBJ2-1, is as follows: EADIYQTPRYLVIGTGKKITLECSQTMGHDKMYWYQQDPGMELHLIHYSYGVNSTEKGDLSSESTVSRIRTEHFPLTLESARPSHTSQYLCASTSSGGGRSEQFFGPGTRLTVL.

The sample holds a few counts of this clonotype. This chain uses TRBV5-1 with TRBJ2-1; weak D call: TRBD2 (5 bases). V shed 4 bases and J shed 9 bases, with 17 bases lying between them. This CDR3 has 14 amino acids. Germline lookup yields CDR1 SGHRS and CDR2 YFSETQ. The CDR3 protein is CASSKRAGGFEQFF. CDR3 sequence (DNA): TGCGCCAGCAGCAAGAGGGCTGGTGGGTTTGAGCAGTTCTTC.

The chain combines TRBV12-3 or TRBV12-4 with TRBJ2-1; 11 bases align to TRBD2. This CDR3 is 15 amino acids long. The V gene end was trimmed by 6 bases and the J gene end by 8 bases; junction bases not matched to a gene: 9. CDR3 loop: CASSLSGRASHEQFF. The CDR3, as DNA: TGTGCCAGCAGCCTTAGCGGGAGGGCCTCCCATGAGCAGTTCTTC.

The genes are TRBV3-1 and TRBJ2-1; weak D call: TRBD2 (5 bases). Germline V gives CDR1 LGHDT, CDR2 YNNKEL (reference sequence). This CDR3 is 13 amino acids long. V was cut by 3 bases and J by 15 bases, with 18 bases left in between. CDR3 in amino acids: CASSQFEAAKLFF. The CDR3 DNA follows: TGTGCCAGCAGCCAGTTCGAAGCGGCAAAACTGTTCTTC.

This sequence joins TRBV20-1 and TRBJ2-7; D perhaps matches TRBD2 (5 bases). CDR3 length: 13 amino acids. V lost 5 bases and J 9 bases, leaving 20 bases between the germline ends. Germline CDR1 is DFQATT and CDR2 is SNEGSKA (reference sequence). Here the CDR3 reads CSAVGEWSGGQYF. The DNA of the CDR3 is TGCAGTGCTGTGGGAGAATGGAGTGGTGGGCAGTACTTC.

This clonotype has more than one count but fewer than ten. CDR3 residues: CASSFTGRNTEAFF. Here the CDR3 DNA reads TGTGCCAGCAGCTTTACAGGGAGGAACACTGAAGCTTTCTTT. This sequence joins TRBV7-9 and TRBJ1-1; maybe TRBD1 (6 bases). Germline loops: CDR1 SEHNR, CDR2 FQNEAQ (reference sequence). The CDR3 is made up of 14 amino acids. V was clipped by 3 bases and J by 1 base, with 9 bases between them.

In nucleotides, the CDR3 is TGCGCCTGCCCCCACCAGGGGGGGCGCGGAGCCAAAAACATTCAGTACTTC. Protein sequence: CACPHQGGRGAKNIQYF. The chain combines TRBV23-1 with TRBJ2-4, with D perhaps being TRBD1 or TRBD2 (7 bases each). TRBV23-1 is labeled an ORF, and its function is uncertain. CDR3 length: 17 residues. Trimming stripped 11 bases from V and 0 bases from J, with 23 bases between.

This clonotype was picked up a small number of times. At one boundary the junction diverges from the germline segment, which might be a read error. V is TRBV3-1 and J is TRBJ2-2, with 8 bases fitting TRBD2. Germline V gene lookup returns CDR1 LGHDT and CDR2 YNNKEL (reference sequence). This CDR3 is built from 14 residues. CDR3: CASSQAGVTGELFF. In DNA, the CDR3 is TGTGCCAGCAGTCAAGCGGGAGTAACCGGGGAGCTGTTTTTT. Full variable domain (outside the CDR3, taken from reference TRBV3-1 and TRBJ2-2): DTAVSQTPKYLVTQMGNDKSIKCEQNLGHDTMYWYKQDSKKFLKIMFSYNNKELIINETVPNRFSPKSPDKAHLNLHINSLELGDSAVYFCASSQAGVTGELFFGEGSRLTVL.

In nucleotides, the CDR3 is TGCGCCAGCAGCCAAGGGCTAGCGGGAGGGATATACGAGCAGTACTTC. It translates to CASSQGLAGGIYEQYF. The chain recombines TRBV4-3 with TRBJ2-7; 12 bases are shared with TRBD2. J was trimmed by 4 bases and V by 1 base; bases with no gene match: 5. The CDR3 length is 16 residues. Germline V gene lookup returns CDR1 LGHNA and CDR2 YSLEER.

This chain links TRBV10-3 with TRBJ2-2; D is ambiguous. Germline lookup yields CDR1 ENHRY and CDR2 SYGVKD. This CDR3 has 14 residues. The V end lost 0 bases, the J end lost 6 bases, and 8 bases lay between the germline ends. The CDR3 DNA reads TGTGCCATCAGTGAGTCTTTGTCAGCCGGGGAGCTGTTTTTT. Translating gives CAISESLSAGELFF.

This clonotype has just a few counts. This chain links TRBV11-2 with TRBJ2-3, with 14 positions matching TRBD2. Germline CDR1 SGHAT, CDR2 FQNNGV. The CDR3 is 19 residues long. Losses at the gene ends were 5 bases for V and 3 bases for J; bases not matched to a gene: 13. CDR3 sequence (DNA): TGTGCCAGCAGCCCTGGACTAGCGGGAGGTAAAAGGAGTACAGATACGCAGTATTTT. This translates into CASSPGLAGGKRSTDTQYF.

This chain uses TRBV11-2 with TRBJ2-1; D perhaps matches TRBD2 (6 bases). V dropped 5 bases and J dropped 0 bases, with 14 bases sitting between them. The CDR3 is 16 amino acids. From germline, CDR1 is SGHAT and CDR2 FQNNGV. DNA for the CDR3: TGTGCCAGCAGCCCAGGGACTTTACTCTCCTACAATGAGCAGTTCTTC. Translation gives CASSPGTLLSYNEQFF.

The chain joins TRBV20-1 to TRBJ1-3; D call uncertain. The V and J ends lost 0 bases and 6 bases respectively, with 15 bases between them. Germline V gene sequence: CDR1 DFQATT, CDR2 SNEGSKA (reference sequence). The CDR3 loop spans 15 amino acids. CDR3 nucleotides: TGCAGTGCTAGAGATCCCGCCCACCTAGCAAACACCATATATTTT. Translation: CSARDPAHLANTIYF.

This clonotype was detected only a few times. The gene calls are TRBV12-3 or TRBV12-4 and TRBJ2-3, with 10 bases that match TRBD2. The CDR3 covers 16 residues. With V trimmed by 6 bases and J by 6 bases, 12 bases remained unmatched. Here the CDR3 reads CASSPPSSGSLDTQYF. The CDR3 coding sequence is TGTGCCAGCAGCCCCCCCTCTAGCGGGAGTCTGGATACGCAGTATTTT.

The rearrangement joins TRBV20-1 to TRBJ2-1, with D possibly being TRBD1 (6 bases). Germline-derived CDR1 and CDR2 are DFQATT and SNEGSKA (reference sequence). The CDR3 extends over 13 amino acids. V dropped 6 bases and J dropped 4 bases, with 13 bases sitting between them. The CDR3 DNA sequence: TGCAGTGCGCCCGACAGGAGTTACAATGAGCAGTTCTTC. It specifies CSAPDRSYNEQFF.

The rearrangement uses TRBV28 and TRBJ2-7, with D tentatively TRBD1 (6 bases). The CDR3 loop spans 15 amino acids. V shed 1 base and J shed 0 bases, with 10 bases lying between them. CDR1 is MDHEN, CDR2 SYDVKM, per germline. CDR3 DNA sequence: TGTGCCAGCAGTTTATTAGGGGACAACTCCTACGAGCAGTACTTC. Its protein product is CASSLLGDNSYEQYF. Full variable domain (outside the CDR3, taken from reference TRBV28 and TRBJ2-7): DVKVTQSSRYLVKRTGEKVFLECVQDMDHENMFWYRQDPGLGLRLIYFSYDVKMKEKGDIPEGYSVSREKKERFSLILESASTNQTSMYLCASSLLGDNSYEQYFGPGTRLTVT.

This clonotype was counted a few times. The chain combines TRBV28 with TRBJ2-7; 8 bases match TRBD1. Trimming took 5 bases from V and 1 from J; bases not matched to a gene: 10. CDR1 and CDR2 (germline): MDHEN, SYDVKM. The CDR3 sequence is 16 residues long. CDR3 nucleotides: TGTGCCAGCAGTAACGGCGGGAACAGGGGGTCCTACGAGCAGTACTTC. Its protein product is CASSNGGNRGSYEQYF.